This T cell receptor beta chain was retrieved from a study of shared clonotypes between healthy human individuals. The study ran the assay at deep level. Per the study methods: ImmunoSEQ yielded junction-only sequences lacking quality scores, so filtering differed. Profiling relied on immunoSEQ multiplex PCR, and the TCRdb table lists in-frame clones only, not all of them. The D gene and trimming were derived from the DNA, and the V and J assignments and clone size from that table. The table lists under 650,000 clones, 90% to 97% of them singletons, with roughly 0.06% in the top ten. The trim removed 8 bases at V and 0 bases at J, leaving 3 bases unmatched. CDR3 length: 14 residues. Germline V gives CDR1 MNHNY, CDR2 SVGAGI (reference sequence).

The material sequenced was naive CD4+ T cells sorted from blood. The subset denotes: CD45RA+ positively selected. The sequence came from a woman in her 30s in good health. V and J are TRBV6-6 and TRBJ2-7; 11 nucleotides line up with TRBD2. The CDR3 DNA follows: TGTGCCAGCGGCGGGACTAGCGGCTCCTACGAGCAGTACTTC. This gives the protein CASGGTSGSYEQYF.